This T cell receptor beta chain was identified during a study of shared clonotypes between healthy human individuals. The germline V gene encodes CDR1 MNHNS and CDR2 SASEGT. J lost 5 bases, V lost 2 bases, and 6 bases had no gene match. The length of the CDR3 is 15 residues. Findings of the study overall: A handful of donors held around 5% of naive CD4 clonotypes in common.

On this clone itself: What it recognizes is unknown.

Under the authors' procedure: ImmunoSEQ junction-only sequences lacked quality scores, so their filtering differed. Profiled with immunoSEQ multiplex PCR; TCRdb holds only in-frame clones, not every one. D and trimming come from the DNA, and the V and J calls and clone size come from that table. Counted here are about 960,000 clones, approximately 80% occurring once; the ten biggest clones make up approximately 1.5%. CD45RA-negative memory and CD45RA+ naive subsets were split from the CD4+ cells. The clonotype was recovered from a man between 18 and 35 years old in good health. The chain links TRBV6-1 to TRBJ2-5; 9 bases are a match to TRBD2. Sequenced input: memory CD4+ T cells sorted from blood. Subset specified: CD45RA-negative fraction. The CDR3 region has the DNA TGTGCCAGCAGTGAACCAAGCGGGAGGTTGGAGACCCAGTACTTC. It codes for CASSEPSGRLETQYF.